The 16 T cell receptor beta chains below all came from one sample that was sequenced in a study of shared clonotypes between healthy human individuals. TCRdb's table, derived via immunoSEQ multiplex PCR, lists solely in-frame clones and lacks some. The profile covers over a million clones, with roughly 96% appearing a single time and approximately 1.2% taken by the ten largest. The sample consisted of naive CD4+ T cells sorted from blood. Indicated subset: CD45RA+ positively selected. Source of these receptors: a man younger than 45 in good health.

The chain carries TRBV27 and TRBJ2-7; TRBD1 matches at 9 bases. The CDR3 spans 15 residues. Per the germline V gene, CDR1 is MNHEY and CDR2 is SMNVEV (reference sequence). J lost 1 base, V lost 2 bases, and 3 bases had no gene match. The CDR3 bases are TGTGCCAGCAGTTTACCGGGACAGGGTTCCTACGAGCAGTACTTC. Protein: CASSLPGQGSYEQYF.

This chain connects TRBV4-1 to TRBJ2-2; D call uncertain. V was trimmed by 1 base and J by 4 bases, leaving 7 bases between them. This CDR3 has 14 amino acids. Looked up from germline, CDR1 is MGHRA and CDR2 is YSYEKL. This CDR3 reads CASSQGVSTGELFF. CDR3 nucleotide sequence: TGCGCCAGCAGCCAAGGTGTGAGCACCGGGGAGCTGTTTTTT.

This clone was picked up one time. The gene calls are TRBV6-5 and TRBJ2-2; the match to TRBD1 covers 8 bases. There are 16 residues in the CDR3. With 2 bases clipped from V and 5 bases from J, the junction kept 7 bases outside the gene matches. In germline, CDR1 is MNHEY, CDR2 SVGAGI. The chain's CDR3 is CASSYRGGTGTGELFF. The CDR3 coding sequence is TGTGCCAGCAGTTACCGAGGGGGGACAGGTACCGGGGAGCTGTTTTTT.

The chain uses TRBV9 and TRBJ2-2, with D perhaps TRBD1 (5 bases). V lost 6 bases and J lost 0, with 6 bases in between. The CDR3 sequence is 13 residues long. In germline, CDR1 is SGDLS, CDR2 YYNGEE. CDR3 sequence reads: CASTGPNTGELFF. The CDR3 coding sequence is TGTGCCAGCACAGGGCCGAACACCGGGGAGCTGTTTTTT.

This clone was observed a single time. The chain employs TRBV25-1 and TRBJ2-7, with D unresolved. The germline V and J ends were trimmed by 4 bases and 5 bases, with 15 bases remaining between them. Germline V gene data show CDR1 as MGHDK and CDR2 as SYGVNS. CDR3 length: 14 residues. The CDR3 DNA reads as TGTGCCAGCAGTGCCCCTTTAGTGGGCCACGAGCAGTACTTC. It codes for CASSAPLVGHEQYF.

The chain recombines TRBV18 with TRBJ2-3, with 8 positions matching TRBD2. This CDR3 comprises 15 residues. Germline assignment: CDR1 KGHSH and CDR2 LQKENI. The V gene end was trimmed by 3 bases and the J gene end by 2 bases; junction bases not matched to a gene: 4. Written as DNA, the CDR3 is TGTGCCAGCTCACCGAGAGCGGGAGCCACAGATACGCAGTATTTT. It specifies CASSPRAGATDTQYF.

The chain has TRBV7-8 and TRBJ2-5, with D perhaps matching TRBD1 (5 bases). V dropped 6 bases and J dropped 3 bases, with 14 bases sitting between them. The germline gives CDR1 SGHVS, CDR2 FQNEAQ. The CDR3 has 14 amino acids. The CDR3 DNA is TGTGCCAGCAGGGATAGCAGGGCAAAAGAGACCCAGTACTTC. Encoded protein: CASRDSRAKETQYF.

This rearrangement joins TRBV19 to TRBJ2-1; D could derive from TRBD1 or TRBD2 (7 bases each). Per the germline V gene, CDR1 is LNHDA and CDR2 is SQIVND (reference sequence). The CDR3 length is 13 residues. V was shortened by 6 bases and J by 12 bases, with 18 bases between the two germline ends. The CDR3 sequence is CASSPSRGRVQFF. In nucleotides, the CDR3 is TGTGCCAGTAGCCCCTCCAGGGGGAGGGTGCAGTTCTTC. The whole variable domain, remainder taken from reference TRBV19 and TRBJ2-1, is DGGITQSPKYLFRKEGQNVTLSCEQNLNHDAMYWYRQDPGQGLRLIYYSQIVNDFQKGDIAEGYSVSREKKESFPLTVTSAQKNPTAFYLCASSPSRGRVQFFGPGTRLTVL.

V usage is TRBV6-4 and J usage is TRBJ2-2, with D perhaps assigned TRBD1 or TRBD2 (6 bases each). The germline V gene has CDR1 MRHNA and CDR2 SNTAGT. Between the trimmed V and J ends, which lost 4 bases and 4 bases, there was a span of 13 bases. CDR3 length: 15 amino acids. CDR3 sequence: CASSGLGGPTGELFF. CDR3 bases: TGTGCCAGCAGTGGCTTGGGGGGCCCCACCGGGGAGCTGTTTTTT.

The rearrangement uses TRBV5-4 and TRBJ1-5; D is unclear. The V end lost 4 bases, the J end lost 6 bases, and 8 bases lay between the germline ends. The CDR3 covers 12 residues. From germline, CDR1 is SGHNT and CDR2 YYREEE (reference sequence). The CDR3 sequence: CASSAGSQPQHF. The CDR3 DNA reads TGTGCCAGCAGCGCGGGATCTCAGCCCCAGCATTTT.

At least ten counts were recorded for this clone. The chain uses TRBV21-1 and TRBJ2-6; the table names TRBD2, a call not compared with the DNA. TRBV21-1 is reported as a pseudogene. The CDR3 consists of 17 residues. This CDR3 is CASSKAKETSGANVLTF. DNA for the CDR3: TGTGCCAGCAGCAAAGCGAAGGAGACCTCTGGGGCCAACGTCCTGACTTTC.

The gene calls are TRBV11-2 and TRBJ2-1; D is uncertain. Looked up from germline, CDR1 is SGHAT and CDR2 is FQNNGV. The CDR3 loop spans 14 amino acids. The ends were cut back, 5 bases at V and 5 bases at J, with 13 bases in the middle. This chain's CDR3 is CASSALRTNNEQFF. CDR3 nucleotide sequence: TGTGCCAGCAGCGCGCTACGTACTAACAATGAGCAGTTCTTC.

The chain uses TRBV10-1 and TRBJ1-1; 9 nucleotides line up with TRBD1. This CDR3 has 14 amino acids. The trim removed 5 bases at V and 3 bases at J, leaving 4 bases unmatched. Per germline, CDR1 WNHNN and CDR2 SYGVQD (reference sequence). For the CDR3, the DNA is TGCGCCAGCAGTCCGAGGACAGGGGACACTGAAGCTTTCTTT. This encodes CASSPRTGDTEAFF.

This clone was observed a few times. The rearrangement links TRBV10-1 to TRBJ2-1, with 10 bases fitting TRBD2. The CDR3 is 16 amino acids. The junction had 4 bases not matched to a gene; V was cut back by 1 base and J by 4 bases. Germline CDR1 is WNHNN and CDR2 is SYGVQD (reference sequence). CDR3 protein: CASSEYLAGAYNEQFF. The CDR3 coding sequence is TGCGCCAGCAGTGAGTATCTAGCGGGAGCATACAATGAGCAGTTCTTC.

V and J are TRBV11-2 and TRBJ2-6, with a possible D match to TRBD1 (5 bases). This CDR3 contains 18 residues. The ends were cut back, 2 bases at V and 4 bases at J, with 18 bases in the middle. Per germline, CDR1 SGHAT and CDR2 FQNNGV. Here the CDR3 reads CASSLYETALRGANVLTF. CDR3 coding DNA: TGTGCCAGCAGCTTATACGAGACAGCCCTTCGGGGGGCCAACGTCCTGACTTTC.

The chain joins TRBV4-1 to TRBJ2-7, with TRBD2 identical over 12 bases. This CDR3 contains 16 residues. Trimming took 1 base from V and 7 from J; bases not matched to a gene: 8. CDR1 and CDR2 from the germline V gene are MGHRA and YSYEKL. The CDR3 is CASSQGILAGGWEQYF. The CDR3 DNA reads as TGCGCCAGCAGCCAAGGTATACTAGCGGGAGGCTGGGAGCAGTACTTC.